This is a list of T cell receptor beta chains from one sample in a study of T cells in localized non-small cell lung cancer. Generated by immunoSEQ multiplex PCR, the TCRdb table keeps only in-frame clones and is missing some. The data hold roughly 20,000 clones, with approximately 90% observed a single time. Source: peripheral blood, taken before any cancer treatment. The receptor source for this set is a woman between 40 and 69 years old with stage I lung adenocarcinoma. CDR3s include the opening cysteine and the closing phenylalanine or tryptophan. Fields, in order: clone size, J gene, V gene, D gene, CDR3 DNA, CDR3 protein. D genes are given only for firm matches. Clone size is not always given. Where it is, it says once, few, many or a class for expanded clones.

>-|TRBJ2-1|TRBV7-2|-
TGTGCCAGCAGCCCGGGACACAGGGGAGGTGAGCAGTTCTTC
CASSPGHRGGEQFF
>-|TRBJ1-4|TRBV18|-
TGTGCCAGCTCACCAGGGTCAGGGGAAAAACTGTTTTTT
CASSPGSGEKLFF
>-|TRBJ2-7|TRBV11-1|-
TGTGCCAGCAGCTTAGATGGGGCGGGGACCTACTACGAGCAGTACTTC
CASSLDGAGTYYEQYF
>-|TRBJ2-3|TRBV11-3|TRBD2
TGTGCCAGCGGACGGGAGGACTGGAGCACAGATACGCAGTATTTT
CASGREDWSTDTQYF
>few|TRBJ1-5|TRBV19|TRBD1
TGTGCCAGTAGCCTACAGGGGGCGCCGGGTCAGCCCCAGCATTTT
CASSLQGAPGQPQHF
>-|TRBJ1-2|TRBV28|TRBD1
TGTGCCAGCAGGCAGACAGGGGGCTATGGCTACACCTTC
CASRQTGGYGYTF
>-|TRBJ1-1|TRBV19|TRBD1
TGTGCCAGTAGTGAGAGACAGGGGGGAAACACTGAAGCTTTCTTT
CASSERQGGNTEAFF
>-|TRBJ2-2|TRBV4-1|TRBD2
TGCGCCAGCAGCCAAACTAGCGGGGCGAACACCGGGGAGCTGTTTTTT
CASSQTSGANTGELFF
>-|TRBJ2-3|TRBV12-5|-
TGTGCTAGTGGTTTAATGGCCATCACAGATACGCAGTATTTT
CASGLMAITDTQYF
>-|TRBJ2-3|TRBV27|-
TGTGCCAGCGGATTTAGGGGGTCAGATACGCAGTATTTT
CASGFRGSDTQYF
>-|TRBJ2-7|TRBV5-4|TRBD2
TGTGCCAGCTCCCCCGGGGGTAGCGGGAGATCCTACGAGCAGTACTTC
CASSPGGSGRSYEQYF
>-|TRBJ2-7|TRBV5-1|TRBD2
TGCGCCAGCAGCCGTCCTCAAGCGGGAGTCTCCGAGCAGTACTTC
CASSRPQAGVSEQYF
>-|TRBJ1-1|TRBV7-3|-
TGTGCCAGCAGCCTCCAAGGGGGGAACACTGAAGCTTTCTTT
CASSLQGGNTEAFF
>once|TRBJ2-1|TRBV11-2|TRBD2
TGTGCCAGCAGTTTTAGCGGGAGCTCCTACAATGAGCAGTTCTTC
CASSFSGSSYNEQFF
>-|TRBJ2-6|TRBV16|TRBD1
TGTGCCAGCAGCCAAGGGGACAGGGGTACCGGGGCCAACGTCCTGACTTTC
CASSQGDRGTGANVLTF
>-|TRBJ2-7|TRBV9|-
TGTGCCAGCAGCCCTACGGGACAAGACAACGAGCAGTACTTC
CASSPTGQDNEQYF
>-|TRBJ1-3|TRBV21-1|-
TGTGCCAGCAGCAGATGCCTGGGACGGCTCTCTGGAAACACCATATATTTT
CASSRCLGRLSGNTIYF
>-|TRBJ1-1|TRBV7-3|TRBD1
TGTGCCAGCAATCCCGGGCAGGGGGTTGATGGAGGGATCACTGAAGCTTTCTTT
CASNPGQGVDGGITEAFF
>-|TRBJ2-7|TRBV5-1|-
TGCGCCAGCAGCCCCCAGGGTGTGGGCTCCTACGAGCAGTACTTC
CASSPQGVGSYEQYF
>-|TRBJ2-7|TRBV5-1|-
TGCGCCAGCAGCTTGGGGGGATATAGCTCCTACGAGCAGTACTTC
CASSLGGYSSYEQYF
>-|TRBJ1-1|TRBV6-6|-
TGTGCCAGCAGTTACCCCGGAGGCAGGACTGAAGCTTTCTTT
CASSYPGGRTEAFF
>once|TRBJ1-2|TRBV2|TRBD1
TGTGCCAGCAGTGAAGCATCAGTAGGACAGGGGGCGGGTGGCTACACCTTC
CASSEASVGQGAGGYTF
>-|TRBJ2-5|TRBV5-6|TRBD1
TGTGCCAGCAGCCCCCCGACAGGGTTGGAGACCCAGTACTTC
CASSPPTGLETQYF
>-|TRBJ1-5|TRBV2|TRBD1
TGTGCCAGCAGGGGACAGGGGGCGCGGAACAATCAGCCCCAGCATTTT
CASRGQGARNNQPQHF
>-|TRBJ2-1|TRBV10-1|TRBD2
TGCGCCAGCAGTGAGTCGGCGGGACTAGCAGGTAGCAATGAGCAGTTCTTC
CASSESAGLAGSNEQFF
>-|TRBJ2-3|TRBV11-3|-
TGTGCCAGCAGTCTAGAATCAGATACGCAGTATTTT
CASSLESDTQYF
>-|TRBJ2-7|TRBV5-1|-
TGCGCCAGCAGCTTGGAAGGTTGGGACTCCTCCTACGAGCAGTACTTC
CASSLEGWDSSYEQYF
>-|TRBJ2-2|TRBV18|-
TGTGCCAGCTCATCCGAGCAAACCGGGGAGCTGTTTTTT
CASSSEQTGELFF
>-|TRBJ2-7|TRBV11-3|TRBD1
TGTGCCAGCAGCTTAGATTTAGGGGGCCTCCTCACCCAATACGAGCAGTACTTC
CASSLDLGGLLTQYEQYF
>-|TRBJ2-1|TRBV19|-
TGTGCCAGTTCGGCCGCACAGGACCTCTACAATGAGCAGTTCTTC
CASSAAQDLYNEQFF
>-|TRBJ1-2|TRBV14|TRBD1
TGTGCCAGCAGACAGTACCAGGGGGAAGGAGGCTACACCTTC
CASRQYQGEGGYTF
>-|TRBJ2-7|TRBV18|-
TGTGCCAGCTCACCACCAGGTCAAGCCTACGAGCAGTACTTC
CASSPPGQAYEQYF
>-|TRBJ1-1|TRBV6-1|TRBD1
TGTGCCAGCAGTGAAGTAGGACAGGGGGACACTGAAGCTTTCTTT
CASSEVGQGDTEAFF
>-|TRBJ2-5|TRBV5-1|-
TGCGCCAGCAGCTTCTCAGGGGGGGCTCAAGAGACCCAGTACTTC
CASSFSGGAQETQYF
>-|TRBJ2-1|TRBV5-1|-
TGCGCCAGCGAAAGGGACACCCACACCAATGAGCAGTTCTTC
CASERDTHTNEQFF
>-|TRBJ1-2|TRBV19|-
TGTGCCAGTAGGCCCCGGGGGAGCGACTATGGCTACACCTTC
CASRPRGSDYGYTF
>-|TRBJ1-2|TRBV10-1|-
TGCGCCAGCATTATAGGATATGGCTACACCTTC
CASIIGYGYTF
>-|TRBJ1-1|TRBV19|-
TGTGCCAGTAGCCTCCAGGGCGTTGGTGACACTGAAGCTTTCTTT
CASSLQGVGDTEAFF
>once|TRBJ1-1|TRBV5-6|TRBD1
TGTGCCAGCAGTTATGGGACAGCCGAAGCTTTCTTT
CASSYGTAEAFF
>-|TRBJ2-5|TRBV4-3|-
TGCGCCAGCAGCCAAGACTTCAGCCAAGAGACCCAGTACTTC
CASSQDFSQETQYF
>-|TRBJ2-7|TRBV9|TRBD2
TGTGCCAGCAGCGTAGGGCTAGCGGGAAGGGGGCCCTACGAGCAGTACTTC
CASSVGLAGRGPYEQYF
>-|TRBJ2-1|TRBV18|-
TGTGCCAGCTCACCACGGGGTTGGGGTTTCAATGAGCAGTTCTTC
CASSPRGWGFNEQFF
>-|TRBJ2-3|TRBV4-2|-
TGTGCCAGCAGCCAAGAAGGGGGACCTAGCACAGATACGCAGTATTTT
CASSQEGGPSTDTQYF
>once|TRBJ1-6|TRBV12-5|-
TGTGCTAGTGGACCCGACAGGTCGAGCTCCTATAATTCACCCCTCCACTTT
CASGPDRSSSYNSPLHF
>-|TRBJ1-1|TRBV6-6|-
TGTGCCAGCACGTCAGGGAGCAACACTGAAGCTTTCTTT
CASTSGSNTEAFF
>once|TRBJ1-4|TRBV27|-
TGTGCCAGCAGTAACCGGGCAACTAATGAAAAACTGTTTTTT
CASSNRATNEKLFF
>-|TRBJ2-1|TRBV6-4|TRBD2
TGTGCCAGCAGCGGACTAGCGGGAGCCTACAATGAGCAGTTCTTC
CASSGLAGAYNEQFF
>-|TRBJ1-5|TRBV5-6|-
TGTGCCAGCAGCCGACGGAGGAGCAATCAGCCCCAGCATTTT
CASSRRRSNQPQHF
>-|TRBJ2-3|TRBV7-2|-
TGTGCCAGCAGCTTTTCGGGACTTACAGATACGCAGTATTTT
CASSFSGLTDTQYF
>-|TRBJ1-4|TRBV27|-
TGTGCCAGCAGCGTAACGGGCAGGGCACCTGAAAAACTGTTTTTT
CASSVTGRAPEKLFF
>-|TRBJ2-3|TRBV5-1|-
TGCGCCAGCAGCTTAGGGCGGGGAGTTAACACAGATACGCAGTATTTT
CASSLGRGVNTDTQYF
>-|TRBJ2-1|TRBV30|-
TGTGCCTGGAGCAGATCAGACTACAATGAGCAGTTCTTC
CAWSRSDYNEQFF
>few|TRBJ1-2|TRBV9|-
TGTGCCAGCAGCCCAACCCGGGACGGCGAGGGCGGCTACACCTTC
CASSPTRDGEGGYTF
>-|TRBJ1-2|TRBV10-1|-
TGCGCCAGCAGTGAGTCGACGTCTTCACCCTCTAACTATGGCTACACCTTC
CASSESTSSPSNYGYTF
>-|TRBJ2-2|TRBV7-3|-
TGTGCCAGCAGCTTAAAAGGGACCGGGGAGCTGTTTTTT
CASSLKGTGELFF
>-|TRBJ1-2|TRBV11-2|TRBD1
TGTGCCAGCAGCCCGGGGACAGGGGGCTATGGCTACACCTTC
CASSPGTGGYGYTF
>-|TRBJ1-1|TRBV11-3|TRBD1
TGTGCCAGCAGCCTCGGGACAGTAACCATGAACACTGAAGCTTTCTTT
CASSLGTVTMNTEAFF